The 13 T cell receptor beta chains given below trace back to one sample, sequenced in a study of regulatory T cells in long-lasting Graves disease. Investigators prepared the TCR beta libraries by applying iRepertoire HTBI primers and Arm-PCR of CDR3 regions. From the multiplex PCR reads, TCRdb called clonotypes with MiXCR, one entry per CDR3 protein. This table has a few hundred thousand distinct CDR3 sequences, under 25% appearing once. Time point of the sample: persistent/refractory GD, antithyroid drugs over 5 years with positive TRAb. The TCR library used RNA extracted from PBMCs. This sample comprised peripheral blood mononuclear cells (PBMCs), obtained when the disease was refractory, from a patient treated with antithyroid drugs. These receptors were taken from a female donor with Graves disease.

This clonotype was seen many times. V and J are TRBV19 and TRBJ1-2; perhaps TRBD1 as D (6 bases). The CDR3 spans 12 residues. V was pared by 8 bases and J by 7 bases, with 14 bases between. Germline-derived CDR1 and CDR2 are LNHDA and SQIVND (reference sequence). The CDR3 bases are TGTGCCAGTTCCGACAGGACATCTGGCTACACCTTC. It encodes CASSDRTSGYTF.

The sample holds many counts of this clonotype. This chain joins TRBV20-1 and TRBJ2-7; 10 nucleotides line up with TRBD1. Germline CDR1 DFQATT, CDR2 SNEGSKA (reference sequence). J was trimmed by 3 bases and V by 6 bases; bases with no gene match: 5. The CDR3 covers 13 residues. The CDR3 nucleotides are TGCAGTGCCGCCCGGACAGGGGGCTACGAGCAGTACTTC. Translating it yields CSAARTGGYEQYF.

The chain uses TRBV14 and TRBJ2-3, with D hard to call. Germline CDR1 reads SGHDN; CDR2 reads FVKESK. Trimming took 0 bases from V and 4 from J, leaving 8 bases between them. CDR3 size: 14 residues. CDR3 loop: CASSQEGVADTQYF. The CDR3 bases are TGTGCCAGCAGCCAAGAGGGTGTGGCAGATACGCAGTATTTT.

This clonotype has ten or more counts. The chain uses TRBV11-2 and TRBJ2-2; 15 bases agree with TRBD2. This CDR3 has 16 residues. Germline V CDR1 and CDR2: SGHAT, FQNNGV. V shed 4 bases, J shed 7 bases, and the junction held 4 bases outside the gene matches. CDR3 coding DNA: TGTGCCAGCAGCTGGACTAGCGGGAGGGCAGTCGGGGAGCTGTTTTTT. Its protein is CASSWTSGRAVGELFF.

This clonotype was counted at least ten times. The V and J genes are TRBV19 and TRBJ1-3; D may be TRBD1 (5 bases). The CDR3 is made up of 16 amino acids. Germline lookup yields CDR1 LNHDA and CDR2 SQIVND (reference sequence). The ends were cut back, 3 bases at V and 2 bases at J, with 14 bases in the middle. The CDR3 here is CASSMTTAIPGNTIYF. In DNA, the CDR3 is TGTGCCAGTAGTATGACGACAGCCATTCCTGGAAACACCATATATTTT. Drawing the rest from reference TRBV19 and TRBJ1-3, the complete variable domain is DGGITQSPKYLFRKEGQNVTLSCEQNLNHDAMYWYRQDPGQGLRLIYYSQIVNDFQKGDIAEGYSVSREKKESFPLTVTSAQKNPTAFYLCASSMTTAIPGNTIYFGEGSWLTVV.

This chain connects TRBV10-2 to TRBJ1-1, with D possibly TRBD1 on 5 matching bases. The CDR3 has 16 residues. Germline V gene lookup returns CDR1 WSHSY and CDR2 SAAADI. V lost 6 bases and J lost 3, with 20 bases in between. CDR3 in DNA: TGCGCCAGCAGACCCTATCGGGGGAGATTGGACACTGAAGCTTTCTTT. Protein: CASRPYRGRLDTEAFF.

The J gene is TRBJ1-2, the V gene TRBV6-5; D remains ambiguous. Germline V CDR1 and CDR2: MNHEY, SVGAGI. V dropped 4 bases and J dropped 5 bases, with 8 bases sitting between them. This CDR3 is built from 12 residues. The CDR3 nucleotides read TGTGCCAGCAGTTCCGATGGGTATGGCTACACCTTC. Its protein is CASSSDGYGYTF.

This clonotype was observed at least ten times. The rearrangement links TRBV15 to TRBJ2-7; TRBD2 agrees at 7 bases. The CDR3 runs 14 residues. CDR1 LNHNV and CDR2 YYDKDF come from the germline V gene (reference sequence). With V trimmed by 8 bases and J by 3 bases, 10 bases remained unmatched. The CDR3 is CATSRGLADYEQYF. The CDR3 DNA reads as TGTGCCACCTCGAGAGGGCTAGCGGACTACGAGCAGTACTTC.

This clonotype was found many times. The rearrangement joins TRBV27 to TRBJ2-1; 16 nucleotides agree with TRBD2. This CDR3 has 16 amino acids. J lost 8 bases, V lost 2 bases, and 3 bases had no gene match. Germline V gene sequence: CDR1 MNHEY, CDR2 SMNVEV (reference sequence). This chain's CDR3 is CASSLGTSGRADEQFF. The CDR3 nucleotides read TGTGCCAGCAGTTTAGGGACTAGCGGGAGGGCCGATGAGCAGTTCTTC.

In its sample, this clonotype was seen a few times. V usage is TRBV20-1 and J usage is TRBJ1-1; tentative D call: TRBD1 (6 bases). The CDR3 consists of 16 residues. V lost 0 bases to trimming and J lost 7 bases, with 21 bases between them. Looked up from germline, CDR1 is DFQATT and CDR2 is SNEGSKA (reference sequence). This CDR3 is CSARDSLSARGGEAFF. As DNA, the CDR3 is TGCAGTGCTAGAGATTCTCTTTCGGCGAGAGGGGGTGAAGCTTTCTTT.

Of note for this clonotype: A junction boundary mismatches the germline segment, possibly from a read error. This rearrangement joins TRBV6-5 to TRBJ2-1; 7 nucleotides line up with TRBD2. The CDR3 is 18 amino acids. In germline, CDR1 is MNHEY, CDR2 SVGAGI. The CDR3 protein is CASSYSRILAFSYNEQFF. In DNA form, the CDR3 reads TGTGCCAGCAGTTATAGTCGTATACTAGCGTTTTCCTACAATGAACAGTTCTTC.

Turning to this clonotype: This may be a read error: a much more frequent sequence differs by one nucleotide. In this CDR3 the conserved last residue, phenylalanine or tryptophan, is missing, so a read error is likely. J is TRBJ2-5 and V is TRBV15; unclear D gene. The CDR3 covers 15 residues. V was cut by 0 bases and J by 1 base, with 9 bases left in between. The germline CDR1 and CDR2 sequences are LNHNV and YYDKDF (reference sequence). CDR3 loop: CATSRDDAAQETQYS. DNA for the CDR3: TGTGCCACCAGCAGAGATGACGCCGCCCAAGAGACCCAGTACTCC.

The CDR3 loop is CASSIERGVDGYTF. In DNA form, the CDR3 reads TGTGCCAGTAGTATCGAACGCGGCGTGGATGGCTACACCTTC. The J gene is TRBJ1-2, the V gene TRBV19, with unresolved D. The V gene lost 3 bases and the J gene lost 6 bases, with 14 bases spanning the gap. CDR3 length: 14 amino acids. Germline CDR1 LNHDA, CDR2 SQIVND (reference sequence). Full variable domain (outside the CDR3, taken from reference TRBV19 and TRBJ1-2): DGGITQSPKYLFRKEGQNVTLSCEQNLNHDAMYWYRQDPGQGLRLIYYSQIVNDFQKGDIAEGYSVSREKKESFPLTVTSAQKNPTAFYLCASSIERGVDGYTFGSGTRLTVV.